The 17 T cell receptor beta chains reported below all come from one sample, sequenced in a study of T cell responses to AZD1222 COVID-19 vaccine. The method was immunoSEQ multiplex PCR; TCRdb's version includes in-frame clones alone and lacks a portion of them. The data show approximately 100,000 clones, with just over 90% seen just once and approximately 4.9% held by the top ten. The sample here was peripheral blood, taken on day 0 of AZD1222 vaccination. These receptors came from an adult in good health.

J is TRBJ2-5 and V is TRBV11-3, with D possibly matching TRBD2 (5 bases). This CDR3 has 14 residues. In germline, CDR1 is SGHNT, CDR2 YENEEA. Between the trimmed V and J ends, which lost 4 bases and 2 bases, there was a span of 11 bases. Here the CDR3 DNA reads TGTGCCAGCAGCTCGAGGGTACAGCAAGAGACCCAGTACTTC. Amino acids: CASSSRVQQETQYF.

The V and J genes are TRBV5-1 and TRBJ1-1; no clear D gene. V dropped 0 bases and J dropped 0 bases, with 9 bases sitting between them. CDR1 and CDR2 (germline): SGHRS, YFSETQ. The CDR3 consists of 15 residues. This CDR3 reads CASSLEPGMNTEAFF. The CDR3 region has the DNA TGCGCCAGCAGCTTGGAGCCGGGGATGAACACTGAAGCTTTCTTT. The full variable domain, completed using reference TRBV5-1 and TRBJ1-1, is KAGVTQTPRYLIKTRGQQVTLSCSPISGHRSVSWYQQTPGQGLQFLFEYFSETQRNKGNFPGRFSGRQFSNSRSEMNVSTLELGDSALYLCASSLEPGMNTEAFFGQGTRLTVV.

This rearrangement joins TRBV5-1 to TRBJ2-2, with D possibly being TRBD1 (5 bases). The germline V and J ends were trimmed by 4 bases and 1 base, with 8 bases remaining between them. The CDR3 extends over 14 amino acids. CDR1 is SGHRS and CDR2 is YFSETQ in the germline V gene. The CDR3 sequence: CASSPGQNTGELFF. CDR3 DNA sequence: TGCGCCAGCAGCCCAGGACAGAACACCGGGGAGCTGTTTTTT.

The chain recombines TRBV29-1 with TRBJ2-7, with D perhaps assigned TRBD1 or TRBD2 (5 bases each). CDR1 and CDR2 (germline): SQVTM, ANQGSEA. The CDR3 runs to 14 residues. The germline V and J ends were trimmed by 6 bases and 5 bases, with 20 bases remaining between them. The CDR3 DNA sequence: TGCAGCGTCGAGTCAGGGATCGAGGGAAACGAGCAGTACTTC. It specifies CSVESGIEGNEQYF.

This chain links TRBV5-1 with TRBJ2-1; D may be TRBD1 (6 bases). Deletions cut 6 bases from V and 0 bases from J, with 19 bases between. CDR1 is SGHRS, CDR2 YFSETQ, per germline. The CDR3 has 17 residues. CDR3 sequence reads: CASTSTPDRSSYNEQFF. The DNA of the CDR3 is TGCGCCAGCACCTCCACTCCCGACAGGAGCTCCTACAATGAGCAGTTCTTC.

The chain links TRBV6-6 to TRBJ1-5; D remains unclear. The CDR3 contains 12 residues. Germline-derived CDR1 and CDR2 are MNHNY and SVGAGI (reference sequence). The ends were cut back, 10 bases at V and 7 bases at J, with 14 bases in the middle. The CDR3 region has the DNA TGTGCCACCCAGGAGGGAGAGCAGCCCCAGCATTTT. Translating it yields CATQEGEQPQHF.

The chain combines TRBV4-3 with TRBJ2-1; D remains unclear. V dropped 0 bases and J dropped 8 bases, with 8 bases sitting between them. The CDR3 loop spans 13 amino acids. Germline assignment: CDR1 LGHNA and CDR2 YSLEER. The CDR3 protein is CASSQERVDEQFF. DNA of the CDR3: TGCGCCAGCAGCCAAGAAAGGGTCGATGAGCAGTTCTTC.

The J gene is TRBJ1-1, the V gene TRBV12-3 or TRBV12-4; possibly TRBD1 for D (5 bases). This CDR3 is 13 amino acids long. V was clipped by 11 bases and J by 5 bases, with 18 bases between them. CDR3 sequence reads: CADSQGLGTEAFF. CDR3 DNA sequence: TGTGCCGACAGTCAAGGGTTAGGTACTGAAGCTTTCTTT.

The chain joins TRBV5-1 to TRBJ2-2; perhaps TRBD2 as D (5 bases). Trimming took 4 bases from V and 0 from J, leaving 10 bases between them. The CDR3 length is 15 residues. Germline V gene sequence: CDR1 SGHRS, CDR2 YFSETQ. The CDR3 region has the DNA TGCGCCAGCAGCCCTCTAGCCGCGAACACCGGGGAGCTGTTTTTT. It codes for CASSPLAANTGELFF.

This clone was observed a single time. The chain links TRBV10-2 to TRBJ1-2; possible D gene TRBD1, 5 bases. From germline, CDR1 is WSHSY and CDR2 SAAADI. The germline V and J ends were trimmed by 6 bases and 2 bases, with 13 bases remaining between them. CDR3 size: 14 residues. CDR3 sequence reads: CASRGQGPNYGYTF. The CDR3, as DNA: TGCGCCAGCAGAGGACAAGGACCAAACTATGGCTACACCTTC.

The CDR3 sequence is CASSYEGSNQPQHF. In DNA form, the CDR3 reads TGTGCCAGCAGTTACGAGGGGTCCAATCAGCCCCAGCATTTT. The J gene is TRBJ1-5, the V gene TRBV6-6; tentative D call: TRBD1 (5 bases). Trimming left V 2 bases short and J 3 bases short, with 8 bases between. Germline loops: CDR1 MNHNY, CDR2 SVGAGI (reference sequence). This CDR3 comprises 14 residues.

The rearrangement uses TRBV29-1 and TRBJ2-3; 10 bases are shared with TRBD2. The CDR3 sequence is 15 residues long. The germline V gene encodes CDR1 SQVTM and CDR2 ANQGSEA. V lost 4 bases to trimming and J lost 4 bases; unmatched junction nucleotides: 8. The CDR3 reads CSVVVAGGHSDTQYF. The CDR3, as DNA: TGCAGCGTTGTAGTAGCGGGGGGACACTCAGATACGCAGTATTTT.

The V call is TRBV19, the J call TRBJ2-7; 12 bases align to TRBD1. The CDR3 spans 15 residues. J was trimmed by 5 bases and V by 5 bases; bases with no gene match: 7. Per the germline V gene, CDR1 is LNHDA and CDR2 is SQIVND (reference sequence). In nucleotides, the CDR3 is TGTGCCAGTAGTCCGGGACAGGGGGCTGGTAACGAGCAGTACTTC. Its protein product is CASSPGQGAGNEQYF. The whole variable domain, remainder taken from reference TRBV19 and TRBJ2-7, is DGGITQSPKYLFRKEGQNVTLSCEQNLNHDAMYWYRQDPGQGLRLIYYSQIVNDFQKGDIAEGYSVSREKKESFPLTVTSAQKNPTAFYLCASSPGQGAGNEQYFGPGTRLTVT.

This clone was detected a few times. This chain connects TRBV18 to TRBJ1-1; D might be TRBD1 (5 bases). Trimming pared 6 bases from V and 3 bases from J, leaving 11 bases between. Per the germline V gene, CDR1 is KGHSH and CDR2 is LQKENI. The CDR3 is made up of 13 amino acids. CDR3 nucleotides: TGTGCCAGCTCCCTCGGGGGAGACACTGAAGCTTTCTTT. Protein sequence: CASSLGGDTEAFF.

The V call is TRBV6-1, the J call TRBJ2-7; D could derive from TRBD1 or TRBD2 (5 bases each). This CDR3 has 15 residues. CDR1 is MNHNS, CDR2 SASEGT, per germline. Trimming left V 2 bases short and J 3 bases short, with 14 bases between. The CDR3 loop reads CASSERRDGYYEQYF. The CDR3 nucleotides are TGTGCCAGCAGTGAAAGAAGGGACGGATACTACGAGCAGTACTTC.

V and J are TRBV5-8 and TRBJ1-4, with 8 bases aligning to TRBD1. CDR1 and CDR2 (germline): SGHTS, YDEGEE. V lost 4 bases, J lost 6 bases, and 14 bases stayed unmatched. The CDR3 is made up of 17 amino acids. The CDR3 here is CASSRLRGRFGYEKLFF. The CDR3 DNA reads as TGTGCCAGCAGCCGACTCAGGGGGCGATTCGGTTATGAAAAACTGTTTTTT.

The chain has TRBV5-5 and TRBJ1-2; D might be TRBD1 (6 bases). The V gene lost 3 bases and the J gene lost 8 bases, with 20 bases spanning the gap. The CDR3 contains 15 residues. Germline CDR1 is SGHKS and CDR2 is YYEKEE (reference sequence). CDR3 sequence: CASSSSTGLLVGYTF. Written as DNA, the CDR3 is TGTGCCAGCAGCTCCTCGACAGGCCTGCTTGTAGGCTACACCTTC.